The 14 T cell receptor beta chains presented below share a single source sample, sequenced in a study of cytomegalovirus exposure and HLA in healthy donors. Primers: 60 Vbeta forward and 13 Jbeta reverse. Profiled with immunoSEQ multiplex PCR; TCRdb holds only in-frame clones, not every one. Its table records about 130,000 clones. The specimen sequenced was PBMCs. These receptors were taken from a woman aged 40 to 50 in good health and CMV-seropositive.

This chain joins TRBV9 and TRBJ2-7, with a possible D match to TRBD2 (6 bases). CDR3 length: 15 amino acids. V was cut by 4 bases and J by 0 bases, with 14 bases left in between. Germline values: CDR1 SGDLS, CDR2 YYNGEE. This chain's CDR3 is CASSLGDSTSYEQYF. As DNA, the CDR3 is TGTGCCAGCAGCCTAGGGGACTCCACCTCCTACGAGCAGTACTTC.

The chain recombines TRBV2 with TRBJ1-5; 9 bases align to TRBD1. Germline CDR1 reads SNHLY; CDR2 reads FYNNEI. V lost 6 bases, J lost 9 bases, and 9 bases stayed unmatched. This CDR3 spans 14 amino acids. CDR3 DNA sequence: TGTGCCAGCAGGGGGACAGGGCAATACCTGCCCCAGCATTTT. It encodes CASRGTGQYLPQHF.

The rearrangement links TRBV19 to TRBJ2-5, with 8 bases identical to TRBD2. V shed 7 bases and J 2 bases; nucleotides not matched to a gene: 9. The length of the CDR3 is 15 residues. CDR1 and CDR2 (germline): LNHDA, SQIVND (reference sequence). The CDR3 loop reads CASKGGASGQETQYF. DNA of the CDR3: TGTGCCAGTAAGGGAGGCGCTAGCGGGCAAGAGACCCAGTACTTC.

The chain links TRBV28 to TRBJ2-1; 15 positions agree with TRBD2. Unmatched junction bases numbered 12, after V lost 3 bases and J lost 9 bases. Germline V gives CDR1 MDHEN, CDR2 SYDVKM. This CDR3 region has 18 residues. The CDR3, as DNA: TGTGCCAGCAGTTTGAAGGCCTTAGGGACTAGCGGGAGGCTTGAGCAGTTCTTC. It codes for CASSLKALGTSGRLEQFF.

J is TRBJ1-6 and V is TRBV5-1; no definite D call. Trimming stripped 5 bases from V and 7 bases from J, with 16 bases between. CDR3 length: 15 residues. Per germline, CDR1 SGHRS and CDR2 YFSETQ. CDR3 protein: CASSFIAGWNSPLHF. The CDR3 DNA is TGCGCCAGCAGTTTTATCGCGGGTTGGAATTCACCCCTCCACTTT. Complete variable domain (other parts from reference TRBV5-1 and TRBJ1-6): KAGVTQTPRYLIKTRGQQVTLSCSPISGHRSVSWYQQTPGQGLQFLFEYFSETQRNKGNFPGRFSGRQFSNSRSEMNVSTLELGDSALYLCASSFIAGWNSPLHFGNGTRLTVT.

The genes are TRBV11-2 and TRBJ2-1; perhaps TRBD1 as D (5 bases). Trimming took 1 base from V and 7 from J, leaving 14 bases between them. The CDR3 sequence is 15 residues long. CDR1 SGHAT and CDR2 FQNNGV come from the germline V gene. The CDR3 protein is CASSLVGRVDNEQFF. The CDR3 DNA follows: TGTGCCAGCAGCTTAGTTGGCAGGGTGGATAATGAGCAGTTCTTC.

The CDR3: CASSKREIGGELFF. The DNA for the CDR3 is TGTGCCAGCTCAAAACGGGAGATTGGCGGGGAGCTGTTTTTT. The J gene is TRBJ2-2, the V gene TRBV18; tentative D call: TRBD2 (6 bases). Germline CDR1 and CDR2: KGHSH and LQKENI. V was shortened by 5 bases and J by 7 bases, with 14 bases between the two germline ends. CDR3 length equals 14 residues.

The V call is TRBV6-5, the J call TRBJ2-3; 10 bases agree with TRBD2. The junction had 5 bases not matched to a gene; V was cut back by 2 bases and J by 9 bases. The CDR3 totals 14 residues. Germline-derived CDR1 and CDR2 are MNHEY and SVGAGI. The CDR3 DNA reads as TGTGCCAGCAGTTACGAAGCGGGGGGGAGGACGCAGTATTTT. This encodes CASSYEAGGRTQYF.

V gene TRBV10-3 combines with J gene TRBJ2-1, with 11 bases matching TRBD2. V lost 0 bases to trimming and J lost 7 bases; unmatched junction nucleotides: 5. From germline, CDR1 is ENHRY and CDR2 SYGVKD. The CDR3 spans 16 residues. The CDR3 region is CAISESTSGRGNEQFF. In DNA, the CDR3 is TGTGCCATCAGTGAGTCCACTAGCGGGAGAGGAAATGAGCAGTTCTTC.

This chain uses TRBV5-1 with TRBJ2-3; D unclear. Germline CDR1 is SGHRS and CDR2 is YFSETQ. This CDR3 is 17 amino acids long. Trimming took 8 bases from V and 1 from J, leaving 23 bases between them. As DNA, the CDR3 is TGCGCCAGTCAACTGCTAGTAGCCCTGGGTGGCACAGATACGCAGTATTTT. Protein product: CASQLLVALGGTDTQYF.

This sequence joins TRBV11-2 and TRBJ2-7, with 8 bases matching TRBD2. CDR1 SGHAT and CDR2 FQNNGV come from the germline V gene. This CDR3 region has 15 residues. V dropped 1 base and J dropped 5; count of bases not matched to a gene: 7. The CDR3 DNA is TGTGCCAGCAGCTTAGCCCTCCGGACTAGCCACGAGCAGTACTTC. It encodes CASSLALRTSHEQYF.

The CDR3 loop is CASSSRQGVDNEQFF. CDR3 coding DNA: TGCGCCAGCAGCTCCCGACAGGGGGTAGACAATGAGCAGTTCTTC. The rearrangement links TRBV5-1 to TRBJ2-1; 9 positions agree with TRBD1. The ends lost 3 bases at V and 5 bases at J; junction bases unmatched: 6. This CDR3 is 15 amino acids long. The germline gives CDR1 SGHRS, CDR2 YFSETQ.

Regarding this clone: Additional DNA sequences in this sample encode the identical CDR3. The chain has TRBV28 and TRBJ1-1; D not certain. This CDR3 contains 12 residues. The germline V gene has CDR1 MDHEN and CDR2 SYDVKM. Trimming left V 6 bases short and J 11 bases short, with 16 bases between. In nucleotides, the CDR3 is TGTGCCAGCAGCTCTTTCTACGGAGGGGCTTTCTTT. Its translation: CASSSFYGGAFF.

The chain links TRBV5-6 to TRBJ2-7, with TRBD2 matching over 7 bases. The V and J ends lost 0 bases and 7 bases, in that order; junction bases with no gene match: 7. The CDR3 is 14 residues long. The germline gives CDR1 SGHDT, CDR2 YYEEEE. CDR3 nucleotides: TGTGCCAGCAGCTTGGGTTTTGCGGGAGAGGAGCAGTACTTC. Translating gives CASSLGFAGEEQYF.